Reported below is one TCR beta chain. Its binding antigen is unknown. No base qualities exist here, and no much larger clone lies one base off it. RNA was extracted using the RNeasy kit, and about 0.45 to 1 microgram was reverse transcribed with random hexamers. The immunoSEQ multiplex PCR assay, covering 54 Vbeta and 13 Jbeta segments, was used to amplify TCR beta CDR3 regions. Bias from PCR amplification was corrected by using a synthetic template baseline for primer optimization and for computational correction. For the original study's pipeline: Reads were annotated to V, D and J genes according to IMGT and were analyzed with immunoSEQ Analyzer, with only productive sequences retained. To calculate clonality, Shannon entropy was normalized by log2 of the number of productive unique sequences and then subtracted from one. For each patient and control, public and private clones were evaluated within the 100 most prevalent clones. Susac-specific clones were defined as absent from healthy and MS cohorts, around 970 published viral clones and other ImmuneACCESS disease sequences. The public reads were run again by TCRdb, first through fastp at Q25 and then through MiXCR, and only productive beta chains were kept. CDR3 protein sequences are deduplicated, and each keeps its most common genes and DNA. TCRdb assigned the V and J calls; the authors' analysis was not used. This sample comprises about 400,000 distinct CDR3 sequences, 85% to 90% of them detected only once. The ten largest clonotypes hold 0.09% to 0.15% of the sample.

Peripheral blood CD8+ and CD4+ T cells from healthy donors, Susac syndrome patients and multiple sclerosis patients were profiled by high-throughput TCR beta sequencing. Multiple sclerosis controls were treatment-naive patients with stable or active relapsing-remitting disease fulfilling revised McDonald criteria. CD8+ TEMRA cells were enriched by FACS, while bulk CD8+ and CD4+ T cells were purified by magnetic negative isolation. Blood was collected in EDTA tubes and processed within 24 hours, with PBMCs isolated through density gradient centrifugation. PBMCs intended for TCR sequencing were cryopreserved in liquid nitrogen and were subsequently thawed in a 37 degrees C water bath. A purity of at least 90% was achieved for sorted or isolated CD4+, CD8+ and CD8+ TEMRA cells. CDR1 is given as MNHEY and CDR2 as SVGAGI, both from the germline V gene. The junction carries 19 bases between V and J, which are trimmed by 2 bases and 3 bases respectively. The CDR3 starts with the cysteine, ends with the phenylalanine, and has 17 residues. This entry keeps only the CDR3 DNA: 51 bases, framed from base 1.

The sample comes from a study of CD8 T cells in Susac syndrome (dated by TCRdb to the late 2010s). Concerning the study at large: The study used repertoire sequencing to test whether antigen drove CD8+ T cell activation and differentiation in Susac syndrome. The clonality of the CD8+ T cell repertoire was compared across more than 9 healthy donors, roughly 14 Susac syndrome patients and fewer than 16 multiple sclerosis patients. Overall study outcomes, separate from this receptor: The TCR sequencing and HLA analysis was acknowledged to have included a relatively small number of individuals.

The sample consisted of CD8+ T cells from PBMCs. The chain couples TRBV6-5 to TRBJ2-5, with the D gene too uncertain to name. The source of this sequence is a human donor with multiple sclerosis. The nucleotide sequence reads TGTGCCAGCAGTTACCCACCCTCGGAACTCCTAGAAGAGACCCAGTACTTC. This encodes CASSYPPSELLEETQYF.